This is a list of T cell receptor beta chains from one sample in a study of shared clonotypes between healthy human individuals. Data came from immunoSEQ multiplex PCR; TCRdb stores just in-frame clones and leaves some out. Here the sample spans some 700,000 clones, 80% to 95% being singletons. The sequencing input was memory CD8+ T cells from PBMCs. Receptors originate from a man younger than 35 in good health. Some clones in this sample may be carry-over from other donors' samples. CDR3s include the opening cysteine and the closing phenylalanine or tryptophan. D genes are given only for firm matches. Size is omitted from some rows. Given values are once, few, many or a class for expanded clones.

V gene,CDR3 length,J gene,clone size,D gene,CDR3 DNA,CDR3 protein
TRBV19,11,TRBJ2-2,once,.,TGTGCCAGTATATTTGGCGGGGAGCTGTTTTTT,CASIFGGELFF
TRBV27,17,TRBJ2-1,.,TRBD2,TGTGCCAGCAGTTTATTGGGTGGGACTAGTCTCGGAGATGAGCAGTTCTTC,CASSLLGGTSLGDEQFF
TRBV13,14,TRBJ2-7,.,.,TGTGCCAGCAGCTCCGGACAGTCCCCGTACGAGCAGTACTTC,CASSSGQSPYEQYF
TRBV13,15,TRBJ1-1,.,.,TGTGCCAGCAGCTTAGGTCGGGGCCCGGGTCGTGAAGCTTTCTTT,CASSLGRGPGREAFF
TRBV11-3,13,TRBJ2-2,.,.,TGTGCCAGCAGAAGAAGCGACACCGGGGAGCTGTTTTTT,CASRRSDTGELFF
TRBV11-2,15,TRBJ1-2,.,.,TGTGCCAGCAGCTTATCTCTACCCCCGGCCGGTGGCTACACCTTC,CASSLSLPPAGGYTF
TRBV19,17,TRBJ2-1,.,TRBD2,TGTGCCAGTAGTGGAGGGACTAGCGGGAGACCCTACAATGAGCAGTTCTTC,CASSGGTSGRPYNEQFF
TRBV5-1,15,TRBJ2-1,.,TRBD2,TGCGCCAGCAGCTTGGGGGGCGGGAGGAACAATGAGCAGTTCTTC,CASSLGGGRNNEQFF
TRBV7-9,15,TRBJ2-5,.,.,TGTGCCAGCAGCGCGATACCGGGACCGCAAGAGACCCAGTACTTC,CASSAIPGPQETQYF
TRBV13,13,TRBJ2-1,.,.,TGTGCCAGCAGCCCCTCGAAGGGTAATGAGCAGTTCTTC,CASSPSKGNEQFF
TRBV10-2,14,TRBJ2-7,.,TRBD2,TGCGCCAGCAGTGATTGGCTAGCGGGAGACGAGCAGTACTTC,CASSDWLAGDEQYF
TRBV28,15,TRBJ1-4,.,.,TGTGCCAGCAGTTTTACCTGGCAGGAGGTCGAAAAACTGTTTTTT,CASSFTWQEVEKLFF
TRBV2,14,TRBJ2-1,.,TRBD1,TGTGCCCAAAGTGGAGACAGGGACTACAATGAGCAGTTCTTC,CAQSGDRDYNEQFF
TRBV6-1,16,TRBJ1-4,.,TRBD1,TGTGCCAGCAGTGAAGCGCTGGGGACAGGGGGCGAAAAACTGTTTTTT,CASSEALGTGGEKLFF
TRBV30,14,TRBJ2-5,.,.,TGTGCCTGGAGTGGCAAGACTAGTTGGGAGACCCAGTACTTC,CAWSGKTSWETQYF
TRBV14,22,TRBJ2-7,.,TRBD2,TGTGCCAGCAGCCAAGCGGGACAGCCGATGGTAGCGGGAGTAATCGGGTTCTACGAGCAGTACTTC,CASSQAGQPMVAGVIGFYEQYF
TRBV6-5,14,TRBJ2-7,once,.,TGTGCCAGCAGAAGCCCAGGGGTATACTACGAGCAGTACTTC,CASRSPGVYYEQYF
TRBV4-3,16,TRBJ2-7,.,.,TGCGCCAGCAGCCTCGGGGCAAGGGGGAGCTCCTACGAGCAGTACTTC,CASSLGARGSSYEQYF
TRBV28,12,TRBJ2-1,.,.,TGTGCCAGCAGTTTGCCTCTTCTTGAGCAGTTCTTC,CASSLPLLEQFF
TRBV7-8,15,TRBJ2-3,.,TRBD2,TGTGCCAGCAGCACTTTTCGGGGGGGGGCAGATACGCAGTATTTT,CASSTFRGGADTQYF
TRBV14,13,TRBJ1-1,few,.,TGTGCCAGCAGCCAAGAACGGAACACTGAAGCTTTCTTT,CASSQERNTEAFF
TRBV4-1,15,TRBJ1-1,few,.,TGCGCCAGCAGCCCGACAGGAAGAATGAACACTGAAGCTTTCTTT,CASSPTGRMNTEAFF
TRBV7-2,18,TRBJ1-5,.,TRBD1,TGTGCCAGCAGCTCTGGACAGGGGGGTCTTTATAGCAATCAGCCCCAGCATTTT,CASSSGQGGLYSNQPQHF
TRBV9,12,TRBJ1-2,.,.,TGTGCCAGCAGCGTAGGGGTTTCGAGCTACACCTTC,CASSVGVSSYTF
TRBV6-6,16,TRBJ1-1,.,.,TGTGCCAGCAGCCCCCTCCGGCACATGGGGAACACTGAAGCTTTCTTT,CASSPLRHMGNTEAFF
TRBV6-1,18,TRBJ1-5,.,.,TGTGCCAGCAGTGAAACTATCGGCGGGGAGGGGGTCAATCAGCCCCAGCATTTT,CASSETIGGEGVNQPQHF
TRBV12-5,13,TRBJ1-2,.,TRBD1,TGTGCTAGTGGTTTGGTACAGGGGAAATGCTACACCTTC,CASGLVQGKCYTF
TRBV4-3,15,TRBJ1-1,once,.,TGCGCCAGCAGCCTTAAAGTGGGGGAGAACACTGAAGCTTTCTTT,CASSLKVGENTEAFF
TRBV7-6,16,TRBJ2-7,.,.,TGTGCCAGCAGCTTGTCTGAGGGGATTGCAGGCTACGAGCAGTACTTC,CASSLSEGIAGYEQYF
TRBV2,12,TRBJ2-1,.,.,TGTGCCAGCAATCGGGGCCTCAATGAGCAGTTCTTC,CASNRGLNEQFF
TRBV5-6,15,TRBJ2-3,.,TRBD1,TGTGCCAGCAGCCTGAGGACAGGGGGTGCAGATACGCAGTATTTT,CASSLRTGGADTQYF
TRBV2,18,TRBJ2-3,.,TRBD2,TGTGCCAGCGGTGCGGTAAACGGACTAGCGGAGGGGGTAGATACGCAGTATTTT,CASGAVNGLAEGVDTQYF
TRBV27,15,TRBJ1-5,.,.,TGTGCCAGCAGTTTCTCCACAGGGCCCTATCAGCCCCAGCATTTT,CASSFSTGPYQPQHF
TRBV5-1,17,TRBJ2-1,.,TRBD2,TGCGCCAGCAGCTGGGGAGCGGGAGGGATCTCCTACAATGAGCAGTTCTTC,CASSWGAGGISYNEQFF
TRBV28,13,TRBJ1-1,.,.,TGTGCCAGCAGAAGGGAAGGTGGCACTGAAGCTTTCTTT,CASRREGGTEAFF
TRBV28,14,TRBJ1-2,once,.,TGTGCCAGCAGTAAGACAGGCCCTAGGTATGGCTACACCTTC,CASSKTGPRYGYTF
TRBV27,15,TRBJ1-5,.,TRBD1,TGTGCCAGCAGTCTCCGGACAGGCCCTTATCAGCCCCAGCATTTT,CASSLRTGPYQPQHF
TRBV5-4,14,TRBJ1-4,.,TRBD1,TGTGCCAGCAGCCGCGGGACAGCAAATGAAAAACTGTTTTTT,CASSRGTANEKLFF
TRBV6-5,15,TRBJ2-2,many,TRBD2,TGTGCCAGCGGGGGACTAGCGGGAGACACCGGGGAGCTGTTTTTT,CASGGLAGDTGELFF
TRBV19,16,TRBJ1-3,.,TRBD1,TGTGCCAGTAGCCGGGACAGGGGTAAGGCTGGAAACACCATATATTTT,CASSRDRGKAGNTIYF
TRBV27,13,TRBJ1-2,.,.,TGTGCCAGCAGTCCACAAGCTAACTATGGCTACACCTTC,CASSPQANYGYTF